Following are 13 T cell receptor beta chains from one sample sequenced in a study of blood T cell dynamics during melanoma immunotherapy. Time point given: week 3, after first cycle of checkpoint inhibitor. Method: immunoSEQ multiplex PCR; TCRdb's copy keeps in-frame clones and lacks some. The sample has roughly 5,900 clones, roughly 87% seen once. Source: blood, taken from a patient treated with checkpoint blockade. These receptor sequences come from a human donor with melanoma.

The table lists this clone with a few counts. V and J are TRBV4-1 and TRBJ1-2, with D hard to call. The CDR3 runs to 14 residues. Looked up from germline, CDR1 is MGHRA and CDR2 is YSYEKL. V was clipped by 2 bases and J by 4 bases, with 11 bases between them. The CDR3 DNA is TGCGCCAGCAGCCAAAGGGAAATGGGCTATGGCTACACCTTC. This codes for CASSQREMGYGYTF.

This clone was observed once. V usage is TRBV6-5 and J usage is TRBJ1-5, with D perhaps TRBD1 (5 bases). V lost 0 bases and J 4 bases, leaving 10 bases between the germline ends. Per germline, CDR1 MNHEY and CDR2 SVGAGI. The CDR3 spans 15 residues. The DNA of the CDR3 is TGTGCCAGCAGTTACTCACAGGTGTCTAATCAGCCCCAGCATTTT. The encoded protein is CASSYSQVSNQPQHF.

The chain couples TRBV9 to TRBJ1-2; D is undetermined. The V gene lost 4 bases and the J gene lost 4 bases, with 14 bases spanning the gap. This CDR3 comprises 14 residues. The germline gives CDR1 SGDLS, CDR2 YYNGEE. The CDR3 nucleotides read TGTGCCAGCAGCCCGATGGGCGCGGTCTATGGCTACACCTTC. Amino acids: CASSPMGAVYGYTF.

This clone was detected only once. This sequence joins TRBV5-1 and TRBJ1-2; 7 positions match TRBD1. The CDR3 has 12 amino acids. From germline, CDR1 is SGHRS and CDR2 YFSETQ. V lost 4 bases and J lost 4; bases outside the gene matches: 1. The chain's CDR3 is CASSGTAYGYTF. CDR3 sequence (DNA): TGCGCCAGCAGCGGGACAGCCTATGGCTACACCTTC.

V usage is TRBV11-3 and J usage is TRBJ2-1; D is tentatively TRBD1 or TRBD2 (5 bases each). Germline V CDR1 and CDR2: SGHNT, YENEEA. Trimming stripped 5 bases from V and 0 bases from J, with 11 bases between. The CDR3 totals 15 residues. CDR3 residues: CASSPRGSSYNEQFF. In nucleotides, the CDR3 is TGTGCCAGCAGCCCGAGGGGCTCCTCCTACAATGAGCAGTTCTTC.

V usage is TRBV7-9 and J usage is TRBJ2-7, with D perhaps assigned TRBD1 or TRBD2 (5 bases each). Germline V gives CDR1 SEHNR, CDR2 FQNEAQ (reference sequence). The CDR3 is 14 amino acids. V was pared by 5 bases and J by 5 bases, with 16 bases between. CDR3 DNA sequence: TGTGCCAGCAGCCGAGTCGGGGCCCCGGACGAGCAGTACTTC. It is translated as CASSRVGAPDEQYF.

The CDR3 DNA sequence: TGTGCCAGCAGCGCCCTGACAGGGAACCACAATGAGCAGTTCTTC. Translated, it gives CASSALTGNHNEQFF. The chain is built from TRBV5-4 and TRBJ2-1; 7 nucleotides agree with TRBD1. Looked up from germline, CDR1 is SGHNT and CDR2 is YYREEE (reference sequence). CDR3 size: 15 residues. The trim removed 4 bases at V and 5 bases at J, leaving 9 bases unmatched. The full variable domain, in which reference TRBV5-4 and TRBJ2-1 provide the parts outside the CDR3, is ETGVTQSPTHLIKTRGQQVTLRCSSQSGHNTVSWYQQALGQGPQFIFQYYREEENGRGNFPPRFSGLQFPNYSSELNVNALELDDSALYLCASSALTGNHNEQFFGPGTRLTVL.

The chain is built from TRBV30 and TRBJ1-1, with D uncertain. V gave up 4 bases and J gave up 5 bases, with 17 bases separating them. CDR1 and CDR2 from the germline V gene are GTSNPN and SVGIG (reference sequence). The CDR3 consists of 14 residues. CDR3 sequence: CAWTRGEVWTEAFF. The CDR3 region has the DNA TGTGCCTGGACGCGTGGGGAAGTTTGGACTGAAGCTTTCTTT.

V is TRBV19 and J is TRBJ2-7; D is ambiguous. V was clipped by 3 bases and J by 0 bases, with 9 bases between them. The germline V gene has CDR1 LNHDA and CDR2 SQIVND (reference sequence). The CDR3 is 14 amino acids. CDR3 sequence (DNA): TGTGCCAGTAGTATTGGTCACATCTCCTACGAGCAGTACTTC. Protein: CASSIGHISYEQYF.

The CDR3 nucleotides are TGCGCCAGCAGCTTGGATGGGGGGGTCGGGACCCAGTACTTC. Its protein product is CASSLDGGVGTQYF. The rearrangement joins TRBV5-1 to TRBJ2-5, with 7 bases identical to TRBD2. Germline V gives CDR1 SGHRS, CDR2 YFSETQ. The CDR3 covers 14 residues. V trimming: 0 bases; J trimming: 7 bases; junction bases outside the gene matches: 6.

The chain uses TRBV5-1 and TRBJ2-7, with 9 bases aligning to TRBD2. CDR1 is SGHRS and CDR2 is YFSETQ in the germline V gene. The CDR3 runs 14 residues. V trimming: 0 bases; J trimming: 5 bases; junction bases outside the gene matches: 3. The CDR3, as DNA: TGCGCCAGCAGCTTGGGGACTAGCGCTCACGAGCAGTACTTC. Translating gives CASSLGTSAHEQYF.

This clone has just a few counts. The chain uses TRBV19 and TRBJ1-5; D is undetermined. The germline gives CDR1 LNHDA, CDR2 SQIVND (reference sequence). The CDR3 length is 14 residues. The V and J ends lost 1 base and 4 bases respectively, with 8 bases between them. The CDR3 nucleotides are TGTGCCAGTAGTATAGGGGAAGGGAATCAGCCCCAGCATTTT. Its translation is CASSIGEGNQPQHF. Together with reference TRBV19 and TRBJ1-5, the CDR3 gives the full variable domain: DGGITQSPKYLFRKEGQNVTLSCEQNLNHDAMYWYRQDPGQGLRLIYYSQIVNDFQKGDIAEGYSVSREKKESFPLTVTSAQKNPTAFYLCASSIGEGNQPQHFGDGTRLSIL.

This clone showed up just a few times. The chain links TRBV5-6 to TRBJ1-5; possible D gene TRBD1, 5 bases. This CDR3 has 15 amino acids. Germline CDR1 reads SGHDT; CDR2 reads YYEEEE. With 4 bases removed from V and 5 bases from J, the gap between germline ends came to 16 bases. CDR3 loop: CASSRGGLGDQPQHF. The CDR3 nucleotides read TGTGCCAGCAGCAGGGGAGGCTTGGGGGATCAGCCCCAGCATTTT.